The entry below gives a single T cell receptor beta chain sequence along with its context. Trimming took 0 bases from V and 2 from J, leaving 11 bases between them. The germline CDR1 and CDR2 sequences are MNHEY and SVGAGI. The CDR3 extends over 15 amino acids. These data belong to a study of T-cell reconstitution after alpha-beta-depleted transplantation in children. Unique molecular identifiers tagged the TCRbeta library. TCRdb re-called the PCR reads with MiXCR, one entry per CDR3 protein. This sample carries nearly 550,000 distinct CDR3 sequences, 15% to 20% of them seen once, and the ten largest clones take 2.5% to 3.5%.

This TCR was sampled from a human donor who donated a stem cell graft to a child with acute lymphoblastic leukemia. The chain employs TRBV6-5 and TRBJ2-7, with D unclear. This material consisted of PBMCs from the stem cell graft donor, taken from the stem cell graft. The CDR3 reads CASSYSIESPYEQYF. The CDR3 bases are TGTGCCAGCAGTTACTCGATAGAGTCGCCCTACGAGCAGTACTTC.